The 28 T cell receptor beta chains below all came from one sample that was sequenced in a study of OX40 agonist ivuxolimab in advanced cancers. TCRdb's table, derived via immunoSEQ multiplex PCR, lists solely in-frame clones and lacks some. The data hold some 87,000 clones, with about 90% observed a single time. The sample here was CD4+ or CD8+ T cells sorted from blood, taken in a trial of the OX40 agonist ivuxolimab. The receptors here all came from an adult with an advanced solid tumor such as melanoma, head and neck, liver or kidney cancer.

The rearrangement joins TRBV19 to TRBJ1-2; no reliable D call. The CDR3 consists of 13 residues. Germline V CDR1 and CDR2: LNHDA, SQIVND (reference sequence). V was cut by 2 bases and J by 3 bases, with 7 bases left in between. The CDR3 region is CASSISGYYGYTF. Written as DNA, the CDR3 is TGTGCCAGTAGTATATCGGGTTACTATGGCTACACCTTC.

V and J are TRBV7-2 and TRBJ2-5; 8 nucleotides match TRBD1. Germline CDR1 SGHTA, CDR2 FQGNSA. CDR3 length: 16 residues. Unmatched junction bases numbered 10, after V lost 3 bases and J lost 4 bases. CDR3 bases: TGTGCCAGCAGCTTGGGGTCAGGGGGCAGTTTAGAGACCCAGTACTTC. This codes for CASSLGSGGSLETQYF.

This sequence joins TRBV9 and TRBJ2-5; 16 nucleotides align to TRBD2. Germline V lookup: CDR1 SGDLS, CDR2 YYNGEE. Losses at the gene ends were 4 bases for V and 5 bases for J; bases not matched to a gene: 8. CDR3 size: 17 residues. The CDR3, as DNA: TGTGCCAGCAGCCCGGGACTAGCGGGAGGGCCATCGGAGACCCAGTACTTC. Translating gives CASSPGLAGGPSETQYF.

This clone was detected only once. This rearrangement joins TRBV7-3 to TRBJ2-1; 7 bases align to TRBD2. The CDR3 length is 17 residues. J was trimmed by 7 bases and V by 1 base; bases with no gene match: 13. The germline V gene has CDR1 SGHTA and CDR2 FQGTGA. The CDR3 here is CASSLRGTRGRVNEQFF. In DNA form, the CDR3 reads TGTGCCAGCAGCTTAAGGGGGACTCGCGGGAGAGTAAATGAGCAGTTCTTC.

For the CDR3, the DNA is TGTGCCAGCAGTCTCCATGACTATGGCTACACCTTC. This sequence encodes CASSLHDYGYTF. The chain is built from TRBV28 and TRBJ1-2; D unresolved. CDR1 MDHEN and CDR2 SYDVKM come from the germline V gene. The V and J ends lost 5 bases and 3 bases respectively, with 7 bases between them. This CDR3 is built from 12 residues.

V is TRBV7-9 and J is TRBJ2-7, with D perhaps TRBD1 (6 bases). Trimming pared 1 base from V and 2 bases from J, leaving 15 bases between. The CDR3 totals 16 residues. CDR1 and CDR2 from the germline V gene are SEHNR and FQNEAQ (reference sequence). Here the CDR3 reads CASSLVSIGTTYEQYF. CDR3 in DNA: TGTGCCAGCAGCTTAGTATCCATCGGGACAACCTACGAGCAGTACTTC.

The CDR3 reads CASSLPPSGRANEQYF. CDR3 sequence (DNA): TGTGCCAGCAGCTTGCCACCTAGCGGGAGGGCCAACGAGCAGTACTTC. This rearrangement joins TRBV5-4 to TRBJ2-7; TRBD2 aligns across 12 bases. The ends lost 1 base at V and 5 bases at J; junction bases unmatched: 7. CDR1 SGHNT and CDR2 YYREEE come from the germline V gene (reference sequence). The CDR3 spans 16 residues.

The chain links TRBV7-2 to TRBJ2-1; 9 nucleotides line up with TRBD1. The CDR3 is made up of 19 amino acids. V dropped 3 bases and J dropped 0; count of bases not matched to a gene: 12. The germline gives CDR1 SGHTA, CDR2 FQGNSA. The CDR3 is CASSFLRPGQGSSYNEQFF. CDR3 in DNA: TGTGCCAGCAGCTTCCTAAGGCCGGGACAGGGCAGCTCCTACAATGAGCAGTTCTTC.

The chain employs TRBV4-2 and TRBJ2-3; no definite D call. V was trimmed by 3 bases and J by 2 bases, leaving 12 bases between them. This CDR3 contains 15 residues. In germline, CDR1 is LGHNA, CDR2 YNFKEQ. The CDR3 region has the DNA TGTGCCAGCAGCCATTCTAGTTACTTCACAGATACGCAGTATTTT. Its translation: CASSHSSYFTDTQYF.

The sample holds one count of this clone. This chain connects TRBV6-1 to TRBJ2-7, with no clear D. CDR3 size: 12 residues. Germline CDR1 and CDR2: MNHNS and SASEGT. V shed 7 bases and J shed 3 bases, with 10 bases lying between them. The CDR3 here is CASTQGYYEQYF. The CDR3 DNA reads TGTGCCAGCACCCAAGGATACTACGAGCAGTACTTC.

This clone was counted a single time. This rearrangement joins TRBV9 to TRBJ2-3; 10 bases are shared with TRBD1. The CDR3 runs 17 residues. V lost 0 bases to trimming and J lost 2 bases; unmatched junction nucleotides: 6. Looked up from germline, CDR1 is SGDLS and CDR2 is YYNGEE. The CDR3 bases are TGTGCCAGCAGCGTAGGGGACAGGGGCCTCTACACAGATACGCAGTATTTT. Translation gives CASSVGDRGLYTDTQYF.

To note about this clone: The junction shows a germline mismatch at one end, possibly a read error. The chain combines TRBV7-2 with TRBJ1-3; D unresolved. Germline-derived CDR1 and CDR2 are SGHTA and FQGNSA. There are 16 residues in the CDR3. The DNA for the CDR3 is TGTGCCAGCAGATTAGGCCCATCGCGGGGTTTTAACACCATATATTTT. Protein: CASRLGPSRGFNTIYF.

The rearrangement links TRBV11-3 to TRBJ1-2, with D perhaps matching TRBD1 (5 bases). Germline CDR1 and CDR2: SGHNT and YENEEA. The V end lost 4 bases, the J end lost 5 bases, and 17 bases lay between the germline ends. CDR3 length: 15 amino acids. In DNA, the CDR3 is TGTGCCAGCAGCTCCCGGGGCCGAGGAGGGTATGGCTACACCTTC. The encoded protein is CASSSRGRGGYGYTF.

This clone was seen just once. The chain is built from TRBV6-4 and TRBJ2-5; tentative D call: TRBD2 (5 bases). V was cut by 0 bases and J by 5 bases, with 13 bases left in between. This CDR3 comprises 15 residues. CDR1 MRHNA and CDR2 SNTAGT come from the germline V gene. For the CDR3, the DNA is TGTGCCAGCAGTGACTCTGATAGCCCGGGGGAGACCCAGTACTTC. This translates into CASSDSDSPGETQYF.

This chain uses TRBV27 with TRBJ2-7, with a tentative D call TRBD1 (5 bases). The germline gives CDR1 MNHEY, CDR2 SMNVEV (reference sequence). The CDR3 runs to 14 residues. V was pared by 6 bases and J by 6 bases, with 18 bases between. CDR3 DNA: TGTGCCAGCAGGGGGTGGGGCAGGGAAACCGAGCAGTACTTC. Protein: CASRGWGRETEQYF.

Concerning this clone itself: In the same sample, other DNA sequences code for this CDR3. This chain joins TRBV11-2 and TRBJ2-3, with D possibly being TRBD1 (5 bases). Trimming shortened V by 1 base and J by 0 bases, and 8 bases separated the two germline ends. The CDR3 loop spans 15 amino acids. Looked up from germline, CDR1 is SGHAT and CDR2 is FQNNGV. The CDR3 here is CASSLAGFSTDTQYF. The DNA of the CDR3 is TGTGCCAGCAGCTTAGCAGGGTTTAGCACAGATACGCAGTATTTT. Full variable domain (rest looked up from reference TRBV11-2 and TRBJ2-3): EAGVAQSPRYKIIEKRQSVAFWCNPISGHATLYWYQQILGQGPKLLIQFQNNGVVDDSQLPKDRFSAERLKGVDSTLKIQPAKLEDSAVYLCASSLAGFSTDTQYFGPGTRLTVL.

The chain links TRBV6-1 to TRBJ2-7; D gene uncertain. This CDR3 spans 14 amino acids. Germline values: CDR1 MNHNS, CDR2 SASEGT. The CDR3 DNA is TGTGCAGTTACTGGTCCAGTTGGGCTCTACGAGCAGTACTTC. This encodes CAVTGPVGLYEQYF.

The chain uses TRBV28 and TRBJ2-1; D perhaps matches TRBD2 (5 bases). Trimming left V 1 base short and J 6 bases short, with 13 bases between. The CDR3 is made up of 15 amino acids. Germline V gene sequence: CDR1 MDHEN, CDR2 SYDVKM. CDR3 DNA sequence: TGTGCCAGCAGTTTATACATTACTAGTGTCAATGAGCAGTTCTTC. Protein: CASSLYITSVNEQFF.

The chain carries TRBV11-2 and TRBJ2-7; D remains unclear. The CDR3 is made up of 15 amino acids. V was shortened by 0 bases and J by 5 bases, with 14 bases between the two germline ends. CDR1 and CDR2 (germline): SGHAT, FQNNGV. The CDR3 bases are TGTGCCAGCAGCTTAGATCGAAAAGGGATCCACGAGCAGTACTTC. Protein: CASSLDRKGIHEQYF.

The V call is TRBV19, the J call TRBJ2-4, with 15 bases aligning to TRBD2. CDR3 length: 17 residues. V trimming: 0 bases; J trimming: 6 bases; junction bases outside the gene matches: 3. The germline V gene has CDR1 LNHDA and CDR2 SQIVND (reference sequence). The CDR3 loop reads CASSIEGGLAGGNIQYF. The CDR3 nucleotides read TGTGCCAGTAGTATAGAAGGGGGACTAGCGGGAGGAAACATTCAGTACTTC. Full variable domain (rest looked up from reference TRBV19 and TRBJ2-4): DGGITQSPKYLFRKEGQNVTLSCEQNLNHDAMYWYRQDPGQGLRLIYYSQIVNDFQKGDIAEGYSVSREKKESFPLTVTSAQKNPTAFYLCASSIEGGLAGGNIQYFGAGTRLSVL.

The genes are TRBV9 and TRBJ2-1; the match to TRBD2 covers 11 bases. The germline V gene has CDR1 SGDLS and CDR2 YYNGEE. The CDR3 consists of 15 residues. The V and J ends lost 2 bases and 3 bases, in that order; junction bases with no gene match: 1. The CDR3 reads CASSVTSGNYNEQFF. CDR3 DNA: TGTGCCAGCAGCGTGACTAGCGGGAACTACAATGAGCAGTTCTTC.

The rearrangement links TRBV29-1 to TRBJ2-3; 7 bases map to TRBD1. The CDR3 length is 16 residues. J lost 1 base, V lost 7 bases, and 14 bases had no gene match. Germline CDR1 is SQVTM and CDR2 is ANQGSEA. The CDR3 spells CSAGEPGQLGTDTQYF. The CDR3 nucleotides read TGCAGCGCTGGAGAACCGGGACAGCTGGGCACAGATACGCAGTATTTT.

The chain joins TRBV18 to TRBJ1-5; D uncertain. Germline CDR1 is KGHSH and CDR2 is LQKENI. The V end was cut by 3 bases, the J end by 4 bases, with 13 bases between. The CDR3 is 15 amino acids. The CDR3 loop is CASSPLPSENQPQHF. CDR3 coding DNA: TGTGCCAGCTCACCCCTCCCGTCGGAGAATCAGCCCCAGCATTTT.

The chain couples TRBV4-2 to TRBJ1-2; TRBD1 is a possible D gene (5 bases). Germline values: CDR1 LGHNA, CDR2 YNFKEQ. The V and J ends lost 0 bases and 9 bases respectively, with 17 bases between them. The CDR3 runs to 15 residues. The CDR3 coding sequence is TGTGCCAGCAGCCAAGACGTCAGGGAGGACTCCAGCTACACCTTC. It encodes CASSQDVREDSSYTF.

The chain employs TRBV11-2 and TRBJ2-1; 7 bases map to TRBD2. The V gene end was trimmed by 3 bases and the J gene end by 6 bases; junction bases not matched to a gene: 8. Germline V gene data show CDR1 as SGHAT and CDR2 as FQNNGV. The CDR3 loop spans 15 amino acids. The chain's CDR3 is CASSFEAGDGNEQFF. The DNA of the CDR3 is TGTGCCAGCAGCTTCGAGGCGGGAGACGGCAATGAGCAGTTCTTC. The variable domain in full, with the rest retrieved from reference TRBV11-2 and TRBJ2-1, is EAGVAQSPRYKIIEKRQSVAFWCNPISGHATLYWYQQILGQGPKLLIQFQNNGVVDDSQLPKDRFSAERLKGVDSTLKIQPAKLEDSAVYLCASSFEAGDGNEQFFGPGTRLTVL.

The gene calls are TRBV28 and TRBJ1-2; tentative D call: TRBD1 (6 bases). This CDR3 has 14 residues. Between the trimmed V and J ends, which lost 3 bases and 4 bases, there was a span of 12 bases. From germline, CDR1 is MDHEN and CDR2 SYDVKM. The CDR3 loop is CASSFWTDGYGYTF. The CDR3, as DNA: TGTGCCAGCAGTTTCTGGACAGACGGCTATGGCTACACCTTC.

The rearrangement links TRBV19 to TRBJ2-3; D gene ambiguous. This CDR3 spans 15 amino acids. V dropped 1 base and J dropped 4 bases, with 12 bases sitting between them. Germline V gives CDR1 LNHDA, CDR2 SQIVND (reference sequence). The CDR3 reads CASSIARRLSDTQYF. The CDR3 nucleotides read TGTGCCAGTAGTATAGCCCGCAGACTCTCAGATACGCAGTATTTT. The entire variable domain, with the rest obtained from reference TRBV19 and TRBJ2-3, is as follows: DGGITQSPKYLFRKEGQNVTLSCEQNLNHDAMYWYRQDPGQGLRLIYYSQIVNDFQKGDIAEGYSVSREKKESFPLTVTSAQKNPTAFYLCASSIARRLSDTQYFGPGTRLTVL.

The chain uses TRBV30 and TRBJ2-7, with D possibly TRBD1 on 5 matching bases. Germline V gene data show CDR1 as GTSNPN and CDR2 as SVGIG (reference sequence). Trimming removed 3 bases from V and 6 bases from J, with 18 bases in between. The CDR3 extends over 14 amino acids. The CDR3 is CAWSAGFSGAEQYF. The CDR3, as DNA: TGTGCCTGGAGCGCCGGGTTCAGTGGGGCCGAGCAGTACTTC.